The present T cell receptor beta chain was sequenced within a study of shared clonotypes between healthy human individuals. Study results and caveats: Sharing across four donors was highest in naive CD4 (around 5%) and lowest in memory CD8 (around 0.4%). Expectations were that clonotype sharing among donors would be affected by sequencing depth.

This CDR3 comprises 16 residues. This table comes from immunoSEQ multiplex PCR, and its TCRdb copy is limited to in-frame clones, with some not included. Here the sample spans about 1.1 million clones, approximately 80% being singletons. This clone was picked up a small number of times. Its specificity is unknown. Division of CD4+ cells produced a CD45RA+ naive subset and a CD45RA-negative memory subset. Sample: memory CD4+ T cells from PBMCs. The subset was: CD45RA-negative fraction. The receptor comes from a man aged 18 to 35 in good health. Some clones in this sample may be carry-over from other donors' samples. The chain is built from TRBV21-1 and TRBJ2-7; no check of the table's D call, TRBD2, against the DNA was made. TRBV21-1 is described as a pseudogene. CDR3 bases: TGTGCCAGCAGCAAAGTAGGGGGGGAGGAAGACTACGAGCAGTACTTC. As protein: CASSKVGGEEDYEQYF.